The rows below give T cell receptor beta chains drawn from one sample of a study of cytomegalovirus exposure and HLA in healthy donors. The table came from immunoSEQ multiplex PCR; TCRdb's copy has only in-frame clones and leaves some out. Here the sample spans about 98,000 clones, 74% being singletons. Sequenced sample: PBMCs. The origin of the receptors is a male donor in good health and CMV-seronegative. Each CDR3 is given with its conserved first and last residue. The order of the fields is CDR3 length, D gene, V gene, J gene, clone size, CDR3 DNA, CDR3 protein. D genes are given only for firm matches. Expanded clones get a size class; other rows say once, few or many, or leave the size out.

15	.	TRBV6-6	TRBJ2-4	few	TGTGCCAGCACTCCCTCCTTGGAGGTCAAAAACATTCAGTACTTC	CASTPSLEVKNIQYF
13	TRBD1	TRBV10-3	TRBJ2-7	few	TGTGCCAGCGCCCGGGACAGTAACTACGAGCAGTACTTC	CASARDSNYEQYF
16	TRBD1	TRBV5-5	TRBJ1-2	.	TGTGCCAGCAGCTTACTGGGACAGGGGCATGACTATGGCTACACCTTC	CASSLLGQGHDYGYTF
13	TRBD2	TRBV27	TRBJ2-7	.	TGTGCCAGCAGTTTGGGACTAGCCTACGAGCAGTACTTC	CASSLGLAYEQYF
14	TRBD1	TRBV28	TRBJ1-1	.	TGTGCCAGCAAACCCAGGACAGGGCGCACTGAAGCTTTCTTT	CASKPRTGRTEAFF
12	.	TRBV6-6	TRBJ1-2	.	TGTGCCAGCGTAGGGGCAGGGGACGGCTACACCTTC	CASVGAGDGYTF
15	TRBD2	TRBV7-2	TRBJ2-1	.	TGTGCCAGCACCCTAGCGGGCAGCTCCTACAATGAGCAGTTCTTC	CASTLAGSSYNEQFF
14	TRBD1	TRBV18	TRBJ2-7	.	TGTGCCAGCTCACCCGCCAGGGGGCTTTACGAGCAGTACTTC	CASSPARGLYEQYF
18	TRBD2	TRBV7-9	TRBJ2-5	.	TGTGCCAGCAGCTTTCTCGGACTAGCGGGAGGAAAGAAGGAGACCCAGTACTTC	CASSFLGLAGGKKETQYF
16	TRBD1	TRBV28	TRBJ1-5	.	TGTGCCAGCAGTTCGCGGACAGGGAGGCGCAATCAGCCCCAGCATTTT	CASSSRTGRRNQPQHF
17	.	TRBV9	TRBJ2-2	.	TGTGCCAGCAGCGTAGGGGGAGGACCCGGGGGTACCGGGGAGCTGTTTTTT	CASSVGGGPGGTGELFF
14	TRBD2	TRBV19	TRBJ2-2	.	TGTGCCGGCGGGGGGACTACCCCGTCCGGGGAGCTGTTTTTT	CAGGGTTPSGELFF
15	TRBD2	TRBV6-4	TRBJ2-2	.	TGTGCCAGCAACCCCAACCCGGGGGGCACCGGGGAGCTGTTTTTT	CASNPNPGGTGELFF
13	.	TRBV19	TRBJ2-2	.	TGTGCCAGTCAAACATTGTGGACCGGGGAGCTGTTTTTT	CASQTLWTGELFF
13	TRBD1	TRBV29-1	TRBJ2-2	.	TGCAGCGGCATCACAGGGGGCACCGGGGAGCTGTTTTTT	CSGITGGTGELFF
15	.	TRBV15	TRBJ1-2	.	TGTGCCACCAGCAGAGGAACAGGGACTACCTATGGCTACACCTTC	CATSRGTGTTYGYTF
15	TRBD1	TRBV25-1	TRBJ1-4	.	TGTGCCAGCAGTGAACTGGACAGGTCTAATGAAAAACTGTTTTTT	CASSELDRSNEKLFF
14	.	TRBV6-5	TRBJ2-2	.	TGTGCCAGCACCCAGGGTCAGAACACCGGGGAGCTGTTTTTT	CASTQGQNTGELFF
14	.	TRBV5-4	TRBJ2-3	.	TGTGCCAGCAGCCCGGCGGGGACGAGTGTTACGCAGTATTTT	CASSPAGTSVTQYF
15	TRBD1	TRBV9	TRBJ2-7	.	TGTGCCAGCAGTCCCGGACAGGGGCCTTCCTACGAGCAGTACTTC	CASSPGQGPSYEQYF
14	.	TRBV19	TRBJ2-7	.	TGTGCCACCTCCGGGACAAGGGTTTCATACGAGCAGTACTTC	CATSGTRVSYEQYF
14	TRBD1	TRBV5-4	TRBJ1-5	.	TGTGCCAGCAGCTTGGCAGGGGGCCGTCAGCCCCAGCATTTT	CASSLAGGRQPQHF
13	.	TRBV5-6	TRBJ2-5	once	TGTGCCAGCAGCTTGGCCAGTCTGGAGACCCAGTACTTC	CASSLASLETQYF
18	.	TRBV9	TRBJ1-5	.	TGTGCCAGCAGCGTAGACAGGGAATGGGACCATAGCAATCAGCCCCAGCATTTT	CASSVDREWDHSNQPQHF
13	TRBD1	TRBV19	TRBJ1-1	.	TGTGCCAGTAGTGCCCCGGGACAGTTCGAAGCTTTCTTT	CASSAPGQFEAFF
15	TRBD1	TRBV29-1	TRBJ1-2	.	TGCAGCGTTGAAGTTCCTATGGGACAGAACTATGGCTACACCTTC	CSVEVPMGQNYGYTF
14	.	TRBV5-1	TRBJ2-3	.	TGCGCCAGCAGCTTGGGACGGGAGCGTGGTACGCAGTATTTT	CASSLGRERGTQYF
14	.	TRBV27	TRBJ1-4	.	TGTGCCAGCAGCTACAGGTCGAGTAATGAAAAACTGTTTTTT	CASSYRSSNEKLFF
15	TRBD2	TRBV7-9	TRBJ2-1	few	TGTGCCAGCAGCCTACCCGGGACTAGTGTCAATGAGCAGTTCTTC	CASSLPGTSVNEQFF
16	TRBD1	TRBV7-9	TRBJ1-2	.	TGTGCCAGCAGCGACGGAAACAGGGGGCTGCACTATGGCTACACCTTC	CASSDGNRGLHYGYTF
14	.	TRBV19	TRBJ1-1	few	TGTGCCAGTAGTATTCAGGGAGGGTCATCTGAAGCTTTCTTT	CASSIQGGSSEAFF
16	TRBD2	TRBV7-7	TRBJ2-1	.	TGTGCCAGCAGCTTATCTCTAGCGGGAGGCTACAATGAGCAGTTCTTC	CASSLSLAGGYNEQFF
16	.	TRBV28	TRBJ1-1	.	TGTGCCAGCAGTTCGCCCGGGGAGAGGCGGAACACTGAAGCTTTCTTT	CASSSPGERRNTEAFF
14	.	TRBV11-2	TRBJ2-2	.	TGTGCCAGCAGCTTAGTCGCGGGGCCGGGGGAGCTGTTTTTT	CASSLVAGPGELFF
14	TRBD1	TRBV19	TRBJ1-5	.	TGTGCCAGTAGTACGGACAGGGAGTTGCAGCCCCAGCATTTT	CASSTDRELQPQHF